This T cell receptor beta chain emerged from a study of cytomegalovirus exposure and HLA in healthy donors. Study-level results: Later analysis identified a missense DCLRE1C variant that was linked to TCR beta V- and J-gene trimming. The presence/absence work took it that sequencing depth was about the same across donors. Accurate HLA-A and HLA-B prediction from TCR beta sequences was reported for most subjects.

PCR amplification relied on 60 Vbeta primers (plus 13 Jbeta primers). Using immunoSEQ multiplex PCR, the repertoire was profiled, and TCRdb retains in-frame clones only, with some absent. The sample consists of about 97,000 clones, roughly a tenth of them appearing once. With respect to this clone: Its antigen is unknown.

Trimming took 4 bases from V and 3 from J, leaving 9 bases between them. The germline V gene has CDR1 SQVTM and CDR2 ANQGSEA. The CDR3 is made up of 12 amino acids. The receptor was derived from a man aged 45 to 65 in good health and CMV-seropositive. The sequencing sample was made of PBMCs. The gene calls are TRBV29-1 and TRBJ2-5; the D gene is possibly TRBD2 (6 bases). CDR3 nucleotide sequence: TGCAGCGTTGGAGCTAGCGAAGAGACCCAGTACTTC. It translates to CSVGASEETQYF.